This T cell receptor beta chain came from a study of identifying expanded T cells in peripheral blood. A word on this clone: Its antigen is undetermined.

Germline V gene sequence: CDR1 LNHDA, CDR2 SQIVND (reference sequence). V gave up 4 bases and J gave up 2 bases; unmatched junction bases: 20. The CDR3 has 20 amino acids. Study results and caveats: Variance in clone template counts between two-week samples significantly increased with total template count across all healthy donors. Technical replicates showed about 1.1 changed clones; around two weeks about 16; four weeks 19.

The data were produced by immunoSEQ multiplex PCR, yet TCRdb's version contains in-frame clones alone and is incomplete. The sample has over 100,000 clones, around 89% seen once. The TCR comes from a person aged 18 to 75 in good health. J is TRBJ1-5 and V is TRBV19, with 7 bases fitting TRBD1. The specimen was blood. Here the CDR3 reads CASSSPPGQLAAGGNQPQHF. For the CDR3, the DNA is TGTGCCAGTAGTAGCCCTCCGGGACAGTTAGCGGCGGGTGGCAATCAGCCCCAGCATTTT.